This T cell receptor (beta chain) came from a study of shared clonotypes between healthy human individuals. This clone was recorded once. The antigen is not known. Per the germline V gene, CDR1 is SNHLY and CDR2 is FYNNEI. The V end lost 1 base, the J end lost 5 bases, and 11 bases lay between the germline ends. The CDR3 runs to 14 residues. Naive CD8 cells were CD45RO-negative, positively selected for CCR7, excluding terminally differentiated effector memory CD45RA+ cells. Assay execution proceeded at the deep level. In the study's own analysis: Junction-only immunoSEQ sequences carried no quality scores, so filtering differed. Assay: immunoSEQ multiplex PCR; the TCRdb copy retains only in-frame clones and omits some. V, J and clone size are taken as reported in that table, and D and trimming were inferred from the DNA itself. The sample lists roughly 890,000 clones, 80% to 95% occurring once. Study-level points and caveats: Some clonotypes were shared by all four sorted-subset donors, while others were not shared. The non-shared ones had lower generation probabilities than the shared ones. Estimated clonotype richness was generally higher in naive than memory subsets.

This clonotype was sampled from a man aged 25 to 45 in good health. The rearrangement uses TRBV2 and TRBJ2-5, with D unresolved. Material for sequencing was naive CD8+ T cells sorted from blood. DNA for the CDR3: TGTGCCAGCAGTGAAGGTTCAGTCGTGGAGACCCAGTACTTC. Amino acid sequence: CASSEGSVVETQYF.